This T cell receptor (beta chain) was sequenced in a study of blood T cells in healthy people across ages. Study results and limitations: Unsorted PBMCs ruled out conclusive naive versus antigen-experienced comparison. Lack of knowledge of donor CMV status possibly confounded expanded clonotype changes.

Using a J-beta primer mix together with a sample-barcoded 5' primer, a second PCR was run for roughly 6 to 11 cycles. Through a template-switch adaptor with 12 random nucleotides, each cDNA molecule received a tag. All samples yielded 2.5 million or more CDR3-containing paired-end reads. TCRdb processed the 5' RACE reads anew with MiXCR; each CDR3 protein has one entry. The table includes about 760,000 distinct CDR3 sequences, more than 50% detected once. This clonotype turned up a few times. Its cognate antigen is unknown. The receptor's source is a man between 40 and 49 years old in good health. Specimen: blood.

The CDR3 coding sequence is TGTGCCAGCAGCTTGCCTAGCGGGGGGGACCAAGAGACCCAGTACTTC. It encodes CASSLPSGGDQETQYF. V usage is TRBV7-2 and J usage is TRBJ2-5; 12 nucleotides agree with TRBD2. CDR1 is SGHTA, CDR2 FQGNSA, per germline. The CDR3 has 16 residues. V shed 3 bases, J shed 0 bases, and the junction held 2 bases outside the gene matches.